This T cell receptor (beta chain) was captured by sequencing in a study of T cell responses to AZD1222 COVID-19 vaccine. Study findings and constraints: Once two AZD1222 doses were given, Spike-specific TCR breadth and depth went up.

A word on this clone: Its antigen is as yet unknown.

The method was immunoSEQ multiplex PCR; TCRdb's version includes in-frame clones alone and lacks a portion of them. The sample has 70,000 to 95,000 clones, approximately 90% seen once. This CDR3 is 18 amino acids long. CDR1 and CDR2 from the germline V gene are LNHDA and SQIVND (reference sequence). After removal of 0 bases from V and 4 bases from J, the junction contained 10 bases not matched to a gene. This sequence was found in an adult who received the AZD1222 COVID-19 vaccine. This rearrangement joins TRBV19 to TRBJ2-2; 8 nucleotides align to TRBD1. The sequences come from peripheral blood, collected 28 days after the second AZD1222 dose. CDR3 DNA: TGTGCCAGTAGTATAGATGGCCGACAGGGGTCGGGCACCGGGGAGCTGTTTTTT. Translating gives CASSIDGRQGSGTGELFF.